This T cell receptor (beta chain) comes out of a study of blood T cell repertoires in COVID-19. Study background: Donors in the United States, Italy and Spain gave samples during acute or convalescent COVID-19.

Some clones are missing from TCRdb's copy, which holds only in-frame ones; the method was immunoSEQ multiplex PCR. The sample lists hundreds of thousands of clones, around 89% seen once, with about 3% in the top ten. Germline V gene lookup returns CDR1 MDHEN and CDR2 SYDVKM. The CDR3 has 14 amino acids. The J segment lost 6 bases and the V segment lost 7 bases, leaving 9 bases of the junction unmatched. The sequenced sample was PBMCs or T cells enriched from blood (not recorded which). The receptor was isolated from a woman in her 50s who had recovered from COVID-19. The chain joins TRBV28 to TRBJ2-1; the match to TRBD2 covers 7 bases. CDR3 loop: CASTLSGGGNEQFF. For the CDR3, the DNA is TGTGCCAGCACGTTGTCGGGAGGAGGCAATGAGCAGTTCTTC.